The 26 T cell receptor beta chains reported below all come from one sample, sequenced in a study of cytomegalovirus exposure and HLA in healthy donors. PCR used 60 Vbeta primers and 13 Jbeta primers. Profiling relied on immunoSEQ multiplex PCR, and the TCRdb table lists in-frame clones only, not all of them. The sample's table shows about 160,000 clones. Sequenced material: PBMCs. These receptor sequences come from a man younger than 40 in good health and CMV-seronegative.

The genes are TRBV14 and TRBJ2-3, with D possibly TRBD2 on 5 matching bases. This CDR3 contains 13 residues. V was trimmed by 1 base and J by 6 bases, leaving 8 bases between them. The germline CDR1 and CDR2 sequences are SGHDN and FVKESK. The CDR3 here is CASSQVRGDTQYF. The CDR3 DNA follows: TGTGCCAGCAGCCAAGTTCGAGGGGATACGCAGTATTTT.

The chain recombines TRBV5-1 with TRBJ1-4; no firm D call. CDR1 and CDR2 from the germline V gene are SGHRS and YFSETQ. The V end lost 0 bases, the J end lost 0 bases, and 9 bases lay between the germline ends. There are 16 residues in the CDR3. The CDR3 loop reads CASSLGEVSTNEKLFF. DNA of the CDR3: TGCGCCAGCAGCTTGGGCGAGGTATCAACTAATGAAAAACTGTTTTTT.

For the CDR3, the DNA is TGTGCCAGCAGCTTGGGGGCGCTCGGCGGGCCAAAGTCCTACGAGCAGTACTTC. It is translated as CASSLGALGGPKSYEQYF. The genes are TRBV5-4 and TRBJ2-7; perhaps TRBD2 as D (5 bases). The CDR3 length is 18 residues. Germline lookup yields CDR1 SGHNT and CDR2 YYREEE (reference sequence). The V end lost 0 bases, the J end lost 1 base, and 20 bases lay between the germline ends.

The chain is built from TRBV25-1 and TRBJ2-2, with D possibly being TRBD2 (7 bases). The CDR3 totals 17 residues. Trimming pared 0 bases from V and 1 base from J, leaving 12 bases between. Germline V gene lookup returns CDR1 MGHDK and CDR2 SYGVNS. CDR3 protein: CASSEYMGGLNTGELFF. For the CDR3, the DNA is TGTGCCAGCAGTGAATATATGGGGGGGCTGAACACCGGGGAGCTGTTTTTT.

The CDR3 sequence: CASSPRTGNNSPLHF. CDR3 DNA sequence: TGTGCCAGCTCACCACGGACAGGGAATAATTCACCCCTCCACTTT. This chain links TRBV18 with TRBJ1-6, with 8 bases matching TRBD1. The CDR3 is 15 residues long. V trimming: 1 base; J trimming: 5 bases; junction bases outside the gene matches: 1. Looked up from germline, CDR1 is KGHSH and CDR2 is LQKENI. Based on the CDR3 plus reference TRBV18 and TRBJ1-6, the full variable domain is NAGVMQNPRHLVRRRGQEARLRCSPMKGHSHVYWYRQLPEEGLKFMVYLQKENIIDESGMPKERFSAEFPKEGPSILRIQQVVRGDSAAYFCASSPRTGNNSPLHFGNGTRLTVT.

The chain employs TRBV27 and TRBJ2-2; 7 nucleotides agree with TRBD2. J was trimmed by 6 bases and V by 2 bases; bases with no gene match: 9. This CDR3 has 16 amino acids. Germline V gene data show CDR1 as MNHEY and CDR2 as SMNVEV (reference sequence). DNA for the CDR3: TGTGCCAGCAGTTTACGGGGGGAAATGGGGCCCGGGGAGCTGTTTTTT. Its translation: CASSLRGEMGPGELFF.

The rearrangement links TRBV9 to TRBJ2-7; D is perhaps TRBD2 (5 bases). CDR1 and CDR2 from the germline V gene are SGDLS and YYNGEE. Trimming removed 0 bases at V and 5 bases at J, with 15 bases between. This CDR3 has 15 amino acids. The CDR3 spells CASSVDFMSGNEQYF. The CDR3 DNA reads as TGTGCCAGCAGCGTAGATTTTATGTCGGGGAACGAGCAGTACTTC.

The chain couples TRBV6-4 to TRBJ1-1, with TRBD1 matching over 7 bases. J gave up 0 bases and V 7 bases, and 5 bases lay outside the gene matches. This CDR3 has 14 amino acids. Germline lookup yields CDR1 MRHNA and CDR2 SNTAGT. The chain's CDR3 is CASKSDRMNTEAFF. CDR3 bases: TGTGCCAGCAAGTCGGACAGGATGAACACTGAAGCTTTCTTT.

The V gene is TRBV28, the J gene TRBJ1-3; D not certain. V was clipped by 7 bases and J by 0 bases, with 10 bases between them. The CDR3 spans 14 residues. The V gene's germline CDR1 is MDHEN and CDR2 SYDVKM. DNA of the CDR3: TGTGCCAGCACTCAAGGAGGCTCTGGAAACACCATATATTTT. As protein: CASTQGGSGNTIYF.

This chain connects TRBV6-5 to TRBJ1-1, with 7 bases fitting TRBD1. Germline CDR1 MNHEY, CDR2 SVGAGI. Germline trimming cut 6 bases from V and 5 bases from J; bases unmatched to any gene: 9. The CDR3 extends over 14 amino acids. CDR3 DNA sequence: TGTGCCAGCAGCCGACAGGGAGGCGGGACTGAAGCTTTCTTT. Its translation: CASSRQGGGTEAFF.

The chain couples TRBV25-1 to TRBJ2-3; TRBD2 matches 9 bases. The germline V gene encodes CDR1 MGHDK and CDR2 SYGVNS. J was trimmed by 1 base and V by 2 bases; bases with no gene match: 4. The CDR3 is made up of 16 amino acids. In DNA, the CDR3 is TGTGCCAGCAGTGAACTAGCGGGACATCGCACAGATACGCAGTATTTT. Protein product: CASSELAGHRTDTQYF.

The V gene is TRBV28, the J gene TRBJ1-5; D uncertain. The V and J ends lost 3 bases and 3 bases respectively, with 15 bases between them. The CDR3 extends over 16 amino acids. Germline V lookup: CDR1 MDHEN, CDR2 SYDVKM. The DNA for the CDR3 is TGTGCCAGCAGTTTGGGTACGGAGACGGTCAATCAGCCCCAGCATTTT. Translation gives CASSLGTETVNQPQHF. Based on the CDR3 plus reference TRBV28 and TRBJ1-5, the full variable domain is DVKVTQSSRYLVKRTGEKVFLECVQDMDHENMFWYRQDPGLGLRLIYFSYDVKMKEKGDIPEGYSVSREKKERFSLILESASTNQTSMYLCASSLGTETVNQPQHFGDGTRLSIL.

The chain uses TRBV19 and TRBJ1-5; possibly TRBD1 for D (6 bases). Trimming cost V 5 bases and J 4 bases, with 18 bases left between them. The germline CDR1 and CDR2 sequences are LNHDA and SQIVND (reference sequence). CDR3 length equals 16 residues. In DNA form, the CDR3 reads TGTGCCAGTAGTGTGAGACAGGTCCCTAGAAATCAGCCCCAGCATTTT. Its translation is CASSVRQVPRNQPQHF.

The V gene is TRBV11-2, the J gene TRBJ2-1, with 8 bases matching TRBD2. Germline V gene sequence: CDR1 SGHAT, CDR2 FQNNGV. V lost 6 bases and J lost 2; bases outside the gene matches: 0. The CDR3 runs 13 residues. This CDR3 reads CASRLAAYNEQFF. In DNA form, the CDR3 reads TGTGCCAGCAGACTAGCGGCCTACAATGAGCAGTTCTTC.

The chain combines TRBV5-5 with TRBJ2-7, with D perhaps matching TRBD1 (6 bases). The CDR3 is 12 amino acids. Germline V gene lookup returns CDR1 SGHKS and CDR2 YYEKEE (reference sequence). V was clipped by 6 bases and J by 2 bases, with 9 bases between them. CDR3 DNA: TGTGCCAGCACTTGGACAGCCTACGAGCAGTACTTC. This sequence encodes CASTWTAYEQYF. Looking up the rest from reference TRBV5-5 and TRBJ2-7 gives the full variable domain: DAGVTQSPTHLIKTRGQQVTLRCSPISGHKSVSWYQQVLGQGPQFIFQYYEKEERGRGNFPDRFSARQFPNYSSELNVNALLLGDSALYLCASTWTAYEQYFGPGTRLTVT.

The rearrangement joins TRBV19 to TRBJ2-5, with 8 nucleotides matching TRBD2. The germline CDR1 and CDR2 sequences are LNHDA and SQIVND (reference sequence). CDR3 length equals 14 residues. V dropped 5 bases and J dropped 1; count of bases not matched to a gene: 3. The CDR3 region is CASSGSGTQETQYF. CDR3 DNA sequence: TGTGCCAGTAGTGGTAGCGGGACCCAAGAGACCCAGTACTTC.

The chain has TRBV11-2 and TRBJ1-5; D is ambiguous. V shed 1 base and J shed 0 bases, with 16 bases lying between them. Germline V gene sequence: CDR1 SGHAT, CDR2 FQNNGV. This CDR3 has 18 amino acids. CDR3 sequence (DNA): TGTGCCAGCAGCTTAGGATATCAGACTTCGTCTAGCAATCAGCCCCAGCATTTT. Its translation: CASSLGYQTSSSNQPQHF.

CDR3 sequence (DNA): TGTGCCAGCAGCTTCTATGGGAGGGCCGGAGGTGAGCAGTTCTTC. Protein product: CASSFYGRAGGEQFF. The chain employs TRBV7-2 and TRBJ2-1; 7 positions agree with TRBD2. Germline lookup yields CDR1 SGHTA and CDR2 FQGNSA. This CDR3 comprises 15 residues. V lost 3 bases, J lost 9 bases, and 11 bases stayed unmatched.

The chain uses TRBV11-2 and TRBJ1-3, with TRBD1 matching 9 bases. Germline assignment: CDR1 SGHAT and CDR2 FQNNGV. The CDR3 sequence is 15 residues long. Trimming removed 2 bases from V and 7 bases from J; junction bases left unmatched: 6. CDR3 in DNA: TGTGCCAGCAGCTTAAGCCCGACAGGGGGGAACACCATATATTTT. Translated: CASSLSPTGGNTIYF.

The rearrangement links TRBV4-2 to TRBJ2-5; 9 bases match TRBD2. This CDR3 has 16 amino acids. Germline V gene sequence: CDR1 LGHNA, CDR2 YNFKEQ. J was trimmed by 5 bases and V by 4 bases; bases with no gene match: 11. CDR3 in amino acids: CASSPLIAGVRETQYF. The CDR3 region has the DNA TGTGCCAGCAGCCCACTAATAGCGGGAGTCCGGGAGACCCAGTACTTC.

Comments on this clone: The DNA is left out, because the CDR3 cannot be placed on it with certainty; the CDR3 is given as TCRdb lists it. The chain joins TRBV6-6 to TRBJ2-4; the D segment call TRBD2 is taken from the table without a DNA check. The CDR3 contains 16 residues when both ends are counted. Per germline, CDR1 MNHNY and CDR2 SVGAGI (reference sequence). The CDR3 sequence is CASSTSGGGRGNIQYF.

The chain employs TRBV29-1 and TRBJ1-5; 10 nucleotides agree with TRBD1. Per the germline V gene, CDR1 is SQVTM and CDR2 is ANQGSEA. The CDR3 spans 14 residues. V shed 7 bases, J shed 7 bases, and the junction held 10 bases outside the gene matches. CDR3 DNA: TGCAGCGGGAGGACAGGGGGTCCCACGCAGCCCCAGCATTTT. It encodes CSGRTGGPTQPQHF.

This chain connects TRBV5-1 to TRBJ2-1; maybe TRBD2 (6 bases). Deletions cut 0 bases from V and 5 bases from J, with 12 bases between. The CDR3 covers 15 residues. Germline CDR1 and CDR2: SGHRS and YFSETQ. As DNA, the CDR3 is TGCGCCAGCAGCTTGGCTCCGGAGGGGCACAATGAGCAGTTCTTC. Protein sequence: CASSLAPEGHNEQFF.

The chain joins TRBV6-4 to TRBJ2-1; TRBD2 matches at 9 bases. Germline V gene data show CDR1 as MRHNA and CDR2 as SNTAGT. CDR3 length: 16 amino acids. V trimming: 6 bases; J trimming: 3 bases; junction bases outside the gene matches: 9. The CDR3 spells CASSPLGAGGYNEQFF. The CDR3 DNA reads TGTGCCAGCAGCCCCCTCGGAGCGGGAGGCTACAATGAGCAGTTCTTC.

The chain recombines TRBV30 with TRBJ2-1, with a weak D call TRBD2 (6 bases). The ends were cut back, 2 bases at V and 4 bases at J, with 12 bases in the middle. The CDR3 contains 14 residues. Germline assignment: CDR1 GTSNPN and CDR2 SVGIG (reference sequence). CDR3: CAWSTGLPYNEQFF. In DNA, the CDR3 is TGTGCCTGGAGTACGGGACTCCCATACAATGAGCAGTTCTTC.

The chain is built from TRBV27 and TRBJ2-7; a weak D match, TRBD1 (5 bases). This CDR3 comprises 15 residues. Germline assignment: CDR1 MNHEY and CDR2 SMNVEV (reference sequence). Trimming removed 4 bases at V and 0 bases at J, with 13 bases between. DNA of the CDR3: TGTGCCAGCAGTTCTAAGACAGATTACTCCTACGAGCAGTACTTC. It encodes CASSSKTDYSYEQYF.